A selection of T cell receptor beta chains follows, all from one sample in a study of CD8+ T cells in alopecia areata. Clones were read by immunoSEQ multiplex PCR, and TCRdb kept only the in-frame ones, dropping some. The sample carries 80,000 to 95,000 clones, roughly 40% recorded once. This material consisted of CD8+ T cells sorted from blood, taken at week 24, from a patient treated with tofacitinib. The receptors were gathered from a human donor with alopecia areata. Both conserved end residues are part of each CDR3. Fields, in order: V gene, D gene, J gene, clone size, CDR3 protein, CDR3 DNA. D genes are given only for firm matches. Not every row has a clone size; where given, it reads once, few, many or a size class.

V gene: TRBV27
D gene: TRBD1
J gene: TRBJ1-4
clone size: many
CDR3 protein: CASSPGQTNEKLFF
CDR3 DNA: TGTGCCAGCAGCCCGGGACAGACAAATGAAAAACTGTTTTTT

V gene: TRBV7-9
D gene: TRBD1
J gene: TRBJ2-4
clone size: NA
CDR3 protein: CASNPLGTGMNIQYF
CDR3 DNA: TGTGCCAGCAACCCTCTCGGGACAGGGATGAACATTCAGTACTTC

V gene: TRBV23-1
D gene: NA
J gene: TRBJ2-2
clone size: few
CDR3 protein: CASVPPRVYTGELFF
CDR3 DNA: TGCGCCAGCGTTCCCCCCAGGGTTTACACCGGGGAGCTGTTTTTT

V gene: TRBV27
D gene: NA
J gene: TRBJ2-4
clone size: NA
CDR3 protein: CASSPGANIQYF
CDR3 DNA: TGTGCCAGCAGTCCAGGGGCGAACATTCAGTACTTC

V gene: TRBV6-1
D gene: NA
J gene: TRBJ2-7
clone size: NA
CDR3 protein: CASSALTGFSYEQYF
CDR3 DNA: TGTGCCAGCAGCGCACTAACAGGGTTCTCCTACGAGCAGTACTTC

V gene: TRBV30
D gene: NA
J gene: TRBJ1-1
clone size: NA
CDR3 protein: CAWSVGDPRLTEAFF
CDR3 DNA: TGTGCCTGGAGTGTAGGGGACCCAAGGCTCACTGAAGCTTTCTTT

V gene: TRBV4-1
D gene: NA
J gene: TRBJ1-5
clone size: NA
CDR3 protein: CASSLHRGNQPQHF
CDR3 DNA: TGCGCCAGCAGCCTTCACAGGGGCAATCAGCCCCAGCATTTT

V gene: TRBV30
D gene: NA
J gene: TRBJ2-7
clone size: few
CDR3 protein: CAWIPRASYEQYF
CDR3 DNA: TGTGCCTGGATCCCCCGGGCCTCCTACGAGCAGTACTTC

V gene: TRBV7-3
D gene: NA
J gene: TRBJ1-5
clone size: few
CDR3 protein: CASSQEGNSNQPQHF
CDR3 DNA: TGCGCCAGCAGCCAAGAAGGAAATAGCAATCAGCCCCAGCATTTT

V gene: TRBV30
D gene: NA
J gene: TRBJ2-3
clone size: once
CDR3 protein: CAWIERGTQYF
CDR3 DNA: TGTGCCTGGATCGAGCGAGGCACGCAGTATTTT

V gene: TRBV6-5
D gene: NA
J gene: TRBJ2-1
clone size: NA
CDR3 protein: CASSFPPGPPGDEQFF
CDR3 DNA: TGTGCCAGCAGTTTCCCCCCGGGACCTCCGGGGGATGAGCAGTTCTTC

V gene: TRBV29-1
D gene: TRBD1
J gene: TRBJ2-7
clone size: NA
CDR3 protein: CSVRTGSSYEQYF
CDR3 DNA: TGCAGCGTTAGGACAGGGAGCTCCTACGAGCAGTACTTC

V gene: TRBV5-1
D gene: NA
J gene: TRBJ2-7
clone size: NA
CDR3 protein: CASSFRDPYEQYF
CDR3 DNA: TGCGCCAGCAGCTTCCGGGACCCCTACGAGCAGTACTTC

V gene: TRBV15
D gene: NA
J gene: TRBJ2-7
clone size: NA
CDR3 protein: CATSNTQELSYEQYF
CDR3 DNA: TGTGCCACCAGCAATACTCAGGAACTCTCCTACGAGCAGTACTTC

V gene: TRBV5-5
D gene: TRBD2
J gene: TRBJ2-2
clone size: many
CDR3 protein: CASSAFGTSLSGELFF
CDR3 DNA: TGTGCCAGCAGCGCGTTTGGGACTAGCCTCTCCGGGGAGCTGTTTTTT

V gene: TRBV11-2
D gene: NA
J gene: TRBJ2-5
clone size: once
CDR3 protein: CASSLVGGNQETQYF
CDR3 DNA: TGTGCCAGCAGCTTAGTAGGGGGGAATCAAGAGACCCAGTACTTC

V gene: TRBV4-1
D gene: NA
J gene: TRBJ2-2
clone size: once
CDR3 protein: CASSQGGELFF
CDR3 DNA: TGCGCCAGCAGCCAAGGCGGGGAGCTGTTTTTT

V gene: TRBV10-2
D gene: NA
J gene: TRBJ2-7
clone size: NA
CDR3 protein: CASGGRAYEQYF
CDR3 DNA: TGCGCCAGTGGAGGGCGGGCCTACGAGCAGTACTTC

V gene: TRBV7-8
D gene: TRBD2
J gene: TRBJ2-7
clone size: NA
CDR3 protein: CASSVRTSGSIYEQYF
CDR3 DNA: TGTGCCAGCAGCGTCCGGACTAGCGGGAGCATCTACGAGCAGTACTTC

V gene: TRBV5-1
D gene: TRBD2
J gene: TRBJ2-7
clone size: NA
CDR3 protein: CASSLEGTTNEQYF
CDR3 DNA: TGCGCCAGCAGCTTGGAAGGGACTACCAACGAGCAGTACTTC

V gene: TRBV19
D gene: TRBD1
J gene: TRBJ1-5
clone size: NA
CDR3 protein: CATQGQLNQPQHF
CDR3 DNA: TGTGCCACCCAGGGACAGCTAAATCAGCCCCAGCATTTT

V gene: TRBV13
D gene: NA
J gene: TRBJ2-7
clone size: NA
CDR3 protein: CASSSDGTGSYEQYF
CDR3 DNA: TGTGCCAGCAGCTCTGATGGGACGGGGTCCTACGAGCAGTACTTC

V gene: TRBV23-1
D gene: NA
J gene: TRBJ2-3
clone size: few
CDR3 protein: CASRSDTQYF
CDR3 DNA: TGCGCCAGCAGGTCAGATACGCAGTATTTT

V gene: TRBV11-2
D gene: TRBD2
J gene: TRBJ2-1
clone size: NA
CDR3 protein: CASSLLGGGRDEQFF
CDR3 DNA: TGTGCCAGCAGCTTACTGGGGGGAGGGCGTGATGAGCAGTTCTTC

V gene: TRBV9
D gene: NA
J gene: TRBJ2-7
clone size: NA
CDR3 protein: CASSVGATYEQYF
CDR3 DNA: TGTGCCAGCAGCGTAGGGGCGACATACGAGCAGTACTTC

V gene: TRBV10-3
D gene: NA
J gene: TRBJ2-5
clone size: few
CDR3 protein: CAIGYGSLETQYF
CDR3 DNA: TGTGCCATCGGGTACGGTTCGTTGGAGACCCAGTACTTC

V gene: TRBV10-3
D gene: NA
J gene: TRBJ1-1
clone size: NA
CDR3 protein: CAISESRTAEAFF
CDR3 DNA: TGTGCCATCAGTGAGTCCAGGACCGCTGAAGCTTTCTTT

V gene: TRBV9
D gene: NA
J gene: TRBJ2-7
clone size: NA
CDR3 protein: CASSYRDGRSYEQYF
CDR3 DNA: TGTGCCAGCAGCTACCGGGACGGCCGTTCCTACGAGCAGTACTTC

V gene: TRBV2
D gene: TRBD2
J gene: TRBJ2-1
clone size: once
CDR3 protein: CASRRGLGYEQFF
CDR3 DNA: TGTGCCAGCAGGAGGGGACTAGGGTATGAGCAGTTCTTC

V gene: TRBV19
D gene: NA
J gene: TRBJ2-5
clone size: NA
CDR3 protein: CASNKDGRETQYF
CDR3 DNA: TGTGCCAGTAATAAGGACGGTCGAGAGACCCAGTACTTC

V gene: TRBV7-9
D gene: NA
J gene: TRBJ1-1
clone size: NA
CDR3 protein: CASSPLAEAFF
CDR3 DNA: TGTGCCAGCAGCCCCTTGGCTGAAGCTTTCTTT

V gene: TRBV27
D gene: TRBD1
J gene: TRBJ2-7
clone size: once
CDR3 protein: CASSLSRGFEQYF
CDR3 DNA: TGTGCCAGCAGTTTATCCAGGGGGTTCGAGCAGTACTTC

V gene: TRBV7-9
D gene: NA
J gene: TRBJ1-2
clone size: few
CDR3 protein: CASSPNQGDNYGYTF
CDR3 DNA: TGTGCCAGCAGCCCCAACCAGGGAGATAACTATGGCTACACCTTC

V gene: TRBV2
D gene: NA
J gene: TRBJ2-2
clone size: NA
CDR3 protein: CASSEQSAAWGTGELFF
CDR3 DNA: TGTGCCAGCAGTGAGCAATCAGCGGCCTGGGGGACCGGGGAGCTGTTTTTT

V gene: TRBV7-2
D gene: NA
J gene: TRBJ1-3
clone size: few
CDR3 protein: CASSLVSGPDTIYF
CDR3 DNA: TGTGCCAGCAGCTTAGTATCAGGACCGGACACCATATATTTT

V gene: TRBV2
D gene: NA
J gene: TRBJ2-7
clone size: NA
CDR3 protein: CASREISSYEQYF
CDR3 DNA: TGTGCCAGCAGGGAAATTAGCTCCTACGAGCAGTACTTC

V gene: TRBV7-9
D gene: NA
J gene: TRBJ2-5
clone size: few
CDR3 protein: CASSSQHAFGETQYF
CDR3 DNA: TGTGCCAGCAGCTCCCAACATGCCTTTGGGGAGACCCAGTACTTC

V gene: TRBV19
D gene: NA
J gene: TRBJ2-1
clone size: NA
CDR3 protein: CASSVGSLGEQFF
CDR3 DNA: TGTGCCAGTAGTGTGGGTTCTTTGGGTGAGCAGTTCTTC

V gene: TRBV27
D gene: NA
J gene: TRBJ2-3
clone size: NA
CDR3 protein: CASSFRSDGATDTQYF
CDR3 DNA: TGTGCCAGCAGTTTTAGGAGCGATGGGGCCACAGATACGCAGTATTTT

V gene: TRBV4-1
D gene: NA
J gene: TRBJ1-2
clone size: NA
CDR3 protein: CASSQDRGAGDGYTF
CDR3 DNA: TGCGCCAGCAGCCAAGATCGGGGGGCGGGGGATGGCTACACCTTC

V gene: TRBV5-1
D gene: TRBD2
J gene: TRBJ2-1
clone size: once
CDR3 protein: CASSRGRNEQFF
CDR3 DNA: TGCGCCAGCAGCCGCGGGAGGAATGAGCAGTTCTTC

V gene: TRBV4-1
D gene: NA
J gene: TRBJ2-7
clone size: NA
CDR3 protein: CASSPEHSGVIYEQYF
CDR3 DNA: TGCGCCAGCAGCCCAGAGCACTCCGGGGTGATCTACGAGCAGTACTTC

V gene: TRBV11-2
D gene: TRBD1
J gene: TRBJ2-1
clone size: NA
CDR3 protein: CASSKPDRGRINEQFF
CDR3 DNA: TGTGCCAGCAGCAAACCGGACAGGGGGCGAATAAATGAGCAGTTCTTC

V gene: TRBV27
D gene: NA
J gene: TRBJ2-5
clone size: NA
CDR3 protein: CASSPSATQETQYF
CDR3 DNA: TGTGCCAGCAGTCCGTCAGCAACCCAAGAGACCCAGTACTTC

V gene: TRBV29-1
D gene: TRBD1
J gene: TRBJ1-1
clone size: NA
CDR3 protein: CSVEEGGGQGATEAFF
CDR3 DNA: TGCAGCGTTGAAGAAGGCGGGGGACAGGGTGCCACTGAAGCTTTCTTT

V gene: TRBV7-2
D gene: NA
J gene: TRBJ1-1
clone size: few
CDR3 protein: CASSLPGTNTEAFF
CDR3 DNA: TGTGCCAGCAGCTTACCGGGGACGAACACTGAAGCTTTCTTT

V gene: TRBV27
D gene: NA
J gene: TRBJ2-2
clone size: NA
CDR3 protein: CASTQGRNTGELFF
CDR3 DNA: TGTGCCAGCACCCAGGGACGGAACACCGGGGAGCTGTTTTTT

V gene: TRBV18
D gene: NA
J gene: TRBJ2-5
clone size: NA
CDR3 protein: CASSLGYQETQYF
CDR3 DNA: TGTGCCAGCTCACTCGGCTACCAAGAGACCCAGTACTTC